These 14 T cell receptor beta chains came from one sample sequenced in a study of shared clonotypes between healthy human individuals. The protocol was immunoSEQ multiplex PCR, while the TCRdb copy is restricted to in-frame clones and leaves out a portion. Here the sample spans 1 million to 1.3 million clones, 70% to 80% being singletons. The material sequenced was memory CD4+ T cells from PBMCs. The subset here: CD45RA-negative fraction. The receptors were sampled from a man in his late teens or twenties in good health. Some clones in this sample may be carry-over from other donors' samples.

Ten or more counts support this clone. CDR3 nucleotides: TGCGCCAGCAGCTTGGGGGGCGGGAGTCGTACAGATACGCAGTATTTT. Amino acid sequence: CASSLGGGSRTDTQYF. The rearrangement uses TRBV5-1 and TRBJ2-3, with 7 positions matching TRBD2. The CDR3 runs to 16 residues. With V trimmed by 0 bases and J by 3 bases, 7 bases remained unmatched. Germline V gives CDR1 SGHRS, CDR2 YFSETQ.

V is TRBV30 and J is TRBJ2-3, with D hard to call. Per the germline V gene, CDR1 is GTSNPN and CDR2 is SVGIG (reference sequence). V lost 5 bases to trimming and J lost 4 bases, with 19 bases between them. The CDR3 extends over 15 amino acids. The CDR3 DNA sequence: TGTGCCTGGGGGTCTGGTTTTCAGGCCCCAGATACGCAGTATTTT. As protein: CAWGSGFQAPDTQYF.

The CDR3 reads CASSQEAFGRAGEQYF. CDR3 bases: TGCGCCAGCAGCCAAGAAGCTTTCGGGAGGGCCGGCGAGCAGTACTTC. This chain connects TRBV4-3 to TRBJ2-7; 8 nucleotides line up with TRBD2. The CDR3 is 16 residues long. The V segment lost 0 bases and the J segment 6 bases; nucleotides outside the gene matches: 10. Germline V lookup: CDR1 LGHNA, CDR2 YSLEER.

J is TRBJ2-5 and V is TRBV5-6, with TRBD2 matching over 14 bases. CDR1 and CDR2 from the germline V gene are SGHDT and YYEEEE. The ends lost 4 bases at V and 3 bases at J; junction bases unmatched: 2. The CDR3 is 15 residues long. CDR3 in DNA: TGTGCCAGCAGCCGGGGACTAGCGGGGGAAGAGACCCAGTACTTC. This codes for CASSRGLAGEETQYF.

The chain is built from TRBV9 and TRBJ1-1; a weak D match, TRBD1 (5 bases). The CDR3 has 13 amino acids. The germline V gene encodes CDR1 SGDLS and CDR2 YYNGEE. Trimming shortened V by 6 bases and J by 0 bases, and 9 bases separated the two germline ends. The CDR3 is CASNEGLNTEAFF. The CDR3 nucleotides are TGTGCCAGCAACGAGGGGTTGAACACTGAAGCTTTCTTT.

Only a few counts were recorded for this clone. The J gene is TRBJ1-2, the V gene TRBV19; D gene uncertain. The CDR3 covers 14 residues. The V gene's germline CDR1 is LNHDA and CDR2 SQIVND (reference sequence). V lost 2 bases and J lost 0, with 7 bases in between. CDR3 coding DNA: TGTGCCAGTAGTATATTCACAGCTAACTATGGCTACACCTTC. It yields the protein CASSIFTANYGYTF.

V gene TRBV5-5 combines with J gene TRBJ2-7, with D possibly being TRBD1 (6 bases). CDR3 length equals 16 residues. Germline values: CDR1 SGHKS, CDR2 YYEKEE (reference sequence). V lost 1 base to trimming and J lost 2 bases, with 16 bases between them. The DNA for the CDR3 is TGTGCCAGCAGCTTGTTAGGCAACAGGGAAGCCTACGAGCAGTACTTC. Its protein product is CASSLLGNREAYEQYF.

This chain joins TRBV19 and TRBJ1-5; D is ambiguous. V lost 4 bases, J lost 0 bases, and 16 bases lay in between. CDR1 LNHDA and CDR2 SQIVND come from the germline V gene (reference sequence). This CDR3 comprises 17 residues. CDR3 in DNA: TGTGCCAGTAGTACACGTAACGGGCGGGATAGCAATCAGCCCCAGCATTTT. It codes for CASSTRNGRDSNQPQHF.

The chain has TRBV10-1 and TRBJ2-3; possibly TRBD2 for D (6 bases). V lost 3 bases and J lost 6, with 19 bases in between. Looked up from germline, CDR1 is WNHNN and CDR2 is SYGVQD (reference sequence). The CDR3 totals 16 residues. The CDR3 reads CASSDPGRKGGDTQYF. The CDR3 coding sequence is TGCGCCAGCAGTGACCCAGGAAGAAAGGGAGGCGATACGCAGTATTTT.

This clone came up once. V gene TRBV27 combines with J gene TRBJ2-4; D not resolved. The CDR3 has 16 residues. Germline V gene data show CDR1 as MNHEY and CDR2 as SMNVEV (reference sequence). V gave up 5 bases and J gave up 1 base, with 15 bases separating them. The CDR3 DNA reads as TGTGCCAGCAGTCCGGACCCCATTGGGGCCAAAAACATTCAGTACTTC. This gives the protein CASSPDPIGAKNIQYF.

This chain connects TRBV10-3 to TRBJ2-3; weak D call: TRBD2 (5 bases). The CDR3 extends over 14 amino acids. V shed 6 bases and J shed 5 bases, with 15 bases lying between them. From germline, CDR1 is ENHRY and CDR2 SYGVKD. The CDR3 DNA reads TGTGCCATCAGAGGACTTTCTCCCCGAGATACGCAGTATTTT. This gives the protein CAIRGLSPRDTQYF.

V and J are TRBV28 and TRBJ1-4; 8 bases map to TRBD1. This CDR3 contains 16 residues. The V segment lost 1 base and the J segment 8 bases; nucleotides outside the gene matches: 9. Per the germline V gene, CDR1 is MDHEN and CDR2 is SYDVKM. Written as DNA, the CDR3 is TGTGCCAGCAGTTTATCCCAGGGGGCCGAGGAAGAAAAACTGTTTTTT. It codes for CASSLSQGAEEEKLFF.

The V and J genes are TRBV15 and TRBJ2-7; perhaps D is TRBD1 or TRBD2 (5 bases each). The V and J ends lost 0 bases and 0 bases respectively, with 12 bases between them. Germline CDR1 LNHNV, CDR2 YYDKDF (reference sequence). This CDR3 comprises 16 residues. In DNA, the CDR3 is TGTGCCACCAGCAGAGATCACAGGAGGAGCTCCTACGAGCAGTACTTC. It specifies CATSRDHRRSSYEQYF.

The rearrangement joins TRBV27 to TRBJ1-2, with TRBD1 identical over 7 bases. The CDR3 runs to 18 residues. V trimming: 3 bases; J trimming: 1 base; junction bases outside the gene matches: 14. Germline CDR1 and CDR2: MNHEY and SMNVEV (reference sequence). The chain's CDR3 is CASSLEYRDSNFNYGYTF. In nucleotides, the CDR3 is TGTGCCAGCAGTTTGGAGTATAGGGACAGCAATTTTAACTATGGCTACACCTTC.